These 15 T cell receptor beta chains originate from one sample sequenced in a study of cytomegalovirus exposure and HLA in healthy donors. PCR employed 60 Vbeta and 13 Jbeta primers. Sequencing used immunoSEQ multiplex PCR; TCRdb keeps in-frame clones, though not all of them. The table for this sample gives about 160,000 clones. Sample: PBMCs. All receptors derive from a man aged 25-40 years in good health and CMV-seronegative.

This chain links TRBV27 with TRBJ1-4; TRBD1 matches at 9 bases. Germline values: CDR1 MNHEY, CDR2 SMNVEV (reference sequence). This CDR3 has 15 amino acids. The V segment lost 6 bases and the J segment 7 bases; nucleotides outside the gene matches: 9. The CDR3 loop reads CASSSPGQGTEKLFF. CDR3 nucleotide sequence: TGTGCCAGCAGCTCCCCGGGACAGGGTACTGAAAAACTGTTTTTT.

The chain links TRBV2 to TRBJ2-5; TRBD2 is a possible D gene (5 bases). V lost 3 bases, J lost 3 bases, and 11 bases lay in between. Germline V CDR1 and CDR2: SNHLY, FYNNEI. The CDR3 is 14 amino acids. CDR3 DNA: TGTGCCAGCAGTGATATCGTCGGGGAAGAGACCCAGTACTTC. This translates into CASSDIVGEETQYF.

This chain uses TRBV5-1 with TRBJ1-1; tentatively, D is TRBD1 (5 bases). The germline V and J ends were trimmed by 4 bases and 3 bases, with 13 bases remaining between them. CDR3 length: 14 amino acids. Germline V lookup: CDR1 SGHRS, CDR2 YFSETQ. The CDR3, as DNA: TGCGCCAGCAGCCTCCGGGACTCGGACACTGAAGCTTTCTTT. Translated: CASSLRDSDTEAFF.

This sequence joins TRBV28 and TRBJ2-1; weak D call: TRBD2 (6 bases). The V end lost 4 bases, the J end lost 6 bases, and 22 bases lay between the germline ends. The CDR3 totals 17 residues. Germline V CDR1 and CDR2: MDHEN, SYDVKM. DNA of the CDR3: TGTGCCAGCAGTTACCCCCCAGCAGCGGGTGCGACCAATGAGCAGTTCTTC. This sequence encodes CASSYPPAAGATNEQFF.

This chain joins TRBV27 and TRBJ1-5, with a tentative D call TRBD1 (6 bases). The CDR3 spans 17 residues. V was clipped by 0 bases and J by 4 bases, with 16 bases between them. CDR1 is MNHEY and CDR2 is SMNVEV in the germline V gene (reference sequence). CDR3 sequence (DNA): TGTGCCAGCAGTTTATCTTATTGGCGCCAGGGGAATCAGCCCCAGCATTTT. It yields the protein CASSLSYWRQGNQPQHF.

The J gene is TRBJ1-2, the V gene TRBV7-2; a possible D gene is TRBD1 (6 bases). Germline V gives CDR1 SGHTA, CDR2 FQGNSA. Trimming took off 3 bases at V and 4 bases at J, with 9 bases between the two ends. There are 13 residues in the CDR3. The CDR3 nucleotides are TGTGCCAGCAGCTTCCAACAGGGCTATGGCTACACCTTC. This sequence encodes CASSFQQGYGYTF.

CDR3 protein: CASSGTGDSSYEQYF. The CDR3 DNA sequence: TGTGCCAGCAGCGGGACAGGGGATAGCTCCTACGAGCAGTACTTC. The chain has TRBV5-4 and TRBJ2-7; 10 nucleotides align to TRBD1. The CDR3 has 15 residues. Per germline, CDR1 SGHNT and CDR2 YYREEE (reference sequence). The junction had 4 bases not matched to a gene; V was cut back by 4 bases and J by 0 bases. Drawing the rest from reference TRBV5-4 and TRBJ2-7, the complete variable domain is ETGVTQSPTHLIKTRGQQVTLRCSSQSGHNTVSWYQQALGQGPQFIFQYYREEENGRGNFPPRFSGLQFPNYSSELNVNALELDDSALYLCASSGTGDSSYEQYFGPGTRLTVT.

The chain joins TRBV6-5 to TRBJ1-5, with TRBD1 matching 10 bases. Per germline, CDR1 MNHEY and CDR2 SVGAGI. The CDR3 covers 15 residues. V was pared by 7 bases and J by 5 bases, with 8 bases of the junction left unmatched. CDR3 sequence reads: CASTLGQGNDQPQHF. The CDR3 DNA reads TGTGCCAGCACTCTGGGACAGGGGAACGATCAGCCCCAGCATTTT.

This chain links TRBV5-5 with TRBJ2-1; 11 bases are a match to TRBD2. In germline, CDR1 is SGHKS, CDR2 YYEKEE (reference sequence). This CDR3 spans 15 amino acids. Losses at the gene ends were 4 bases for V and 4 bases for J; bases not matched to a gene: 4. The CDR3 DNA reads TGTGCCAGCAGCATCCTAGCGGGAGGATACAATGAGCAGTTCTTC. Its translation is CASSILAGGYNEQFF. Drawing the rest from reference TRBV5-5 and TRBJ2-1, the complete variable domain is DAGVTQSPTHLIKTRGQQVTLRCSPISGHKSVSWYQQVLGQGPQFIFQYYEKEERGRGNFPDRFSARQFPNYSSELNVNALLLGDSALYLCASSILAGGYNEQFFGPGTRLTVL.

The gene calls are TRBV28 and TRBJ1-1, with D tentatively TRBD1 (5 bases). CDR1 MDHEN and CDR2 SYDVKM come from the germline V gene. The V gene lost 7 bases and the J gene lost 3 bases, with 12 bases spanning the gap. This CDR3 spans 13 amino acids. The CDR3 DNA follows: TGTGCCAGCAAAGTGAAAGGGGACACTGAAGCTTTCTTT. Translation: CASKVKGDTEAFF.

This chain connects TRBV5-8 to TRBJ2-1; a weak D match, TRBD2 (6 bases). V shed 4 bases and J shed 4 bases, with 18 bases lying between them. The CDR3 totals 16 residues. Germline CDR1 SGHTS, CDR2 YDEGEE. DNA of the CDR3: TGTGCCAGCAGCGGGGTGGCGGGGTGGAATTACAATGAGCAGTTCTTC. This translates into CASSGVAGWNYNEQFF.

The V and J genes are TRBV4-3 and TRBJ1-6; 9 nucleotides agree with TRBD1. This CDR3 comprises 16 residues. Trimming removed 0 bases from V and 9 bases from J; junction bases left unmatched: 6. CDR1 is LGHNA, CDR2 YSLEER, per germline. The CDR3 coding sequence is TGCGCCAGCAGCCAAGATTACAGGGGGCTGGGTTCACCCCTCCACTTT. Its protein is CASSQDYRGLGSPLHF.

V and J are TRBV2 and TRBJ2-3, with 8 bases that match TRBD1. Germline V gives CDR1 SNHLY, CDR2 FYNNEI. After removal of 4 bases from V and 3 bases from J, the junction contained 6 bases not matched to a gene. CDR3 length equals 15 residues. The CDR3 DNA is TGTGCCAGCAGTGGGGGCAGGGGGCGAACAGATACGCAGTATTTT. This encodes CASSGGRGRTDTQYF.

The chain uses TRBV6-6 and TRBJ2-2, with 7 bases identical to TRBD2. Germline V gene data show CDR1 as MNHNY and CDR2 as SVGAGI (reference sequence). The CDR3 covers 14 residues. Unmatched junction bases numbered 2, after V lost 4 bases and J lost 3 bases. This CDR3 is CASSFLADTGELFF. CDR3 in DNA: TGTGCCAGCAGTTTCCTAGCGGACACCGGGGAGCTGTTTTTT.

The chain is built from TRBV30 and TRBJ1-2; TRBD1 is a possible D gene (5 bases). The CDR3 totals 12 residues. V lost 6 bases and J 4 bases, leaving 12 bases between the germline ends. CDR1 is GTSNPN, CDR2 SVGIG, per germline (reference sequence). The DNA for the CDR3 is TGTGCCTGTACCCAGGGTGGCTATGGCTACACCTTC. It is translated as CACTQGGYGYTF.